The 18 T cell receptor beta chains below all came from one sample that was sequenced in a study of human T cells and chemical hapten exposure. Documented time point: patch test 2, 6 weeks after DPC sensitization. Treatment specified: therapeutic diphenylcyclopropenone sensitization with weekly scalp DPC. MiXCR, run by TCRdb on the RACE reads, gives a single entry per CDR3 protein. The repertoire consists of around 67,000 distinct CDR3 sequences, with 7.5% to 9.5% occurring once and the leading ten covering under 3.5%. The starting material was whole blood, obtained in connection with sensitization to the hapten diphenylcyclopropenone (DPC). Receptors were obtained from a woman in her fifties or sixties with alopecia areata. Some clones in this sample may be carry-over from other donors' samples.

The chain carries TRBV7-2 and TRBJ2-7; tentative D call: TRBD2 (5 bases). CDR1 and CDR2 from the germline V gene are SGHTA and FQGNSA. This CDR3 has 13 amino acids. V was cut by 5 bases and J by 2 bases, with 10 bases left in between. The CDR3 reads CASSPRGTYEQYF. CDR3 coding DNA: TGTGCCAGCAGCCCCCGAGGGACCTACGAGCAGTACTTC.

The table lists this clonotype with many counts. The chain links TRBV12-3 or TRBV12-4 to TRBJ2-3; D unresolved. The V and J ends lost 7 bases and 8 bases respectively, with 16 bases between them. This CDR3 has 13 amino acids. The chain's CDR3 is CASKGPVVGTQYF. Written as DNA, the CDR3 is TGTGCCAGCAAAGGGCCCGTGGTAGGTACGCAGTATTTT.

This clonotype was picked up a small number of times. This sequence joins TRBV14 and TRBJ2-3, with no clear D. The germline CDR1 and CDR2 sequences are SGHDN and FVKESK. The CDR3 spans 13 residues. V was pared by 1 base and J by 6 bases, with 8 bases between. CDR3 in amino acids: CASSQGTTDTQYF. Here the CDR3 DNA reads TGTGCCAGCAGCCAAGGAACGACCGATACGCAGTATTTT.

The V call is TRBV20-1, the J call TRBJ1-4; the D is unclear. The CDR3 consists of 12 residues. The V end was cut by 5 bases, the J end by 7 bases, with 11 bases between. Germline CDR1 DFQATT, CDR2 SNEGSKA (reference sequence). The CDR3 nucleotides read TGCAGTGCTGACGTCGTGGGTGAAAAACTGTTTTTT. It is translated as CSADVVGEKLFF.

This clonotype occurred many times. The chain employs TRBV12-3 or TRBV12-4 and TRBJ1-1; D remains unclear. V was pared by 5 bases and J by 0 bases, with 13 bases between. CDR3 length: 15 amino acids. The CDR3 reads CASSPSPKMNTEAFF. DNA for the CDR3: TGTGCCAGCAGTCCAAGCCCAAAGATGAACACTGAAGCTTTCTTT.

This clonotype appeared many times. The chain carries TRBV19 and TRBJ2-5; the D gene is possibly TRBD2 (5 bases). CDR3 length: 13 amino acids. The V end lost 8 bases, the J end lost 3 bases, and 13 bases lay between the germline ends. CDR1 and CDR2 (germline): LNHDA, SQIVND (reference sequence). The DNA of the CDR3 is TGTGCCAGTGCGGGCGGGCACGAAGAGACCCAGTACTTC. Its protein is CASAGGHEETQYF.

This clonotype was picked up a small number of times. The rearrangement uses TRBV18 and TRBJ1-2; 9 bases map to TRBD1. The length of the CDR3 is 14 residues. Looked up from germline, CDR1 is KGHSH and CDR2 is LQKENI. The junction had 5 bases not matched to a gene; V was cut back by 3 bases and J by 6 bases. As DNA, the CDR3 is TGTGCCAGCTCACCTTCGGACAGGGGTGATGGCTACACCTTC. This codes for CASSPSDRGDGYTF.

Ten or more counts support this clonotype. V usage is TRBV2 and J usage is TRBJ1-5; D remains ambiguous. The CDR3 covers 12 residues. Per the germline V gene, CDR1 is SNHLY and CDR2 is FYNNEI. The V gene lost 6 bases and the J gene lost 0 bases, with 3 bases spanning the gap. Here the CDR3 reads CASRSSNQPQHF. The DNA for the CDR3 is TGTGCCAGCAGGAGTAGCAATCAGCCCCAGCATTTT. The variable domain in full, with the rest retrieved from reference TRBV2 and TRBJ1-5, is EPEVTQTPSHQVTQMGQEVILRCVPISNHLYFYWYRQILGQKVEFLVSFYNNEISEKSEIFDDQFSVERPDGSNFTLKIRSTKLEDSAMYFCASRSSNQPQHFGDGTRLSIL.

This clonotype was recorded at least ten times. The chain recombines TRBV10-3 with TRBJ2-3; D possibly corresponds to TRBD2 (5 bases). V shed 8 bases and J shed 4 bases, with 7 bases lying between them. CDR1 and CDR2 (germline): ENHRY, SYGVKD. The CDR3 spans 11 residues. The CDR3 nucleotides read TGTGCCATCGGAGGCGCAGATACGCAGTATTTT. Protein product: CAIGGADTQYF.

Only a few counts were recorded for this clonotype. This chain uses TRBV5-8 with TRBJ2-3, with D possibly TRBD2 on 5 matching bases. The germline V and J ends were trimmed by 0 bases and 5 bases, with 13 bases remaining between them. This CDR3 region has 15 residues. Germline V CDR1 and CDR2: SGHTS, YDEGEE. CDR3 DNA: TGTGCCAGCAGCTTGGGGACCAATGGAGGAGATACGCAGTATTTT. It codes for CASSLGTNGGDTQYF.

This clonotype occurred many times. The CDR3 DNA follows: TGTGCCAGCAGCGCTGACAAGTGGCAGACAGATACGCAGTATTTT. The encoded protein is CASSADKWQTDTQYF. V and J are TRBV9 and TRBJ2-3; D gene unclear. The germline gives CDR1 SGDLS, CDR2 YYNGEE. There are 15 residues in the CDR3. Trimming left V 3 bases short and J 3 bases short, with 14 bases between.

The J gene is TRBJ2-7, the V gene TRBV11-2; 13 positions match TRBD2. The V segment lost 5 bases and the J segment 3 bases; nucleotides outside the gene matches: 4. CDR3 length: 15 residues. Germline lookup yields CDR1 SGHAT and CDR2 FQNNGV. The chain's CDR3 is CASSLGTSGIYEQYF. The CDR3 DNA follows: TGTGCCAGCAGCCTCGGGACTAGCGGGATCTACGAGCAGTACTTC.

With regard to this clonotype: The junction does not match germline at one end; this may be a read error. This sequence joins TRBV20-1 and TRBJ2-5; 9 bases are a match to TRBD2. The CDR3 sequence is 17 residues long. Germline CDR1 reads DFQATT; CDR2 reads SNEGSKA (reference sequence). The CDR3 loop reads CSAVKAVAGVDSETQHF. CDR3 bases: TGCAGTGCAGTAAAGGCGGTAGCGGGAGTAGATTCGGAGACCCAGCACTTC.

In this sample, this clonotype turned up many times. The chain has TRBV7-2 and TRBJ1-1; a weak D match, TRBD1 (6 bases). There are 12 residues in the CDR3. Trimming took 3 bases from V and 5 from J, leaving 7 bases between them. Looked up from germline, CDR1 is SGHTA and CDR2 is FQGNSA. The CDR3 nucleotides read TGTGCCAGCAGCTTTACAGGGACTGAAGCTTTCTTT. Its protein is CASSFTGTEAFF. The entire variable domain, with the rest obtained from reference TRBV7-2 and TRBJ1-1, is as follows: GAGVSQSPSNKVTEKGKDVELRCDPISGHTALYWYRQSLGQGLEFLIYFQGNSAPDKSGLPSDRFSAERTGGSVSTLTIQRTQQEDSAVYLCASSFTGTEAFFGQGTRLTVV.

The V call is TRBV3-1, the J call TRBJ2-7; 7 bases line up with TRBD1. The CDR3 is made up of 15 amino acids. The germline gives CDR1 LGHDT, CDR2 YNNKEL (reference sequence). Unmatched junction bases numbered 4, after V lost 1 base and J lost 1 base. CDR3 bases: TGTGCCAGCAGCCAAGGACAGGGAATATCCTACGAGCAGTACTTC. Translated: CASSQGQGISYEQYF.

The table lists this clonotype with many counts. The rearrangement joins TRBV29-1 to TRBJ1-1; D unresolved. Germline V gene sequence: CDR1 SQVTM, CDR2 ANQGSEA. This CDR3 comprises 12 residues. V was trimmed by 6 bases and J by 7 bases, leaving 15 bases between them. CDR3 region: CSVRPTPFEAFF. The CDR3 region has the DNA TGCAGCGTCCGGCCCACACCATTTGAAGCTTTCTTT.

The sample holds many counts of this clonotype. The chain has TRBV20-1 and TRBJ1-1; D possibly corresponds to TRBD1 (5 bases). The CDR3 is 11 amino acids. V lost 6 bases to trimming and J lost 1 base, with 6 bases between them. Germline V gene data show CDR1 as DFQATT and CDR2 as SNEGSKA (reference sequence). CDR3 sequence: CSAGPNTEAFF. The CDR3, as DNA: TGCAGTGCGGGGCCGAACACTGAAGCTTTCTTT.

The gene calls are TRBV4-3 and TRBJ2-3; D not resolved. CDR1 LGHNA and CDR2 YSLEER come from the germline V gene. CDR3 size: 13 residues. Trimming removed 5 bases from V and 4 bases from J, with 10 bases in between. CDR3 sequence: CASSSGSADTQYF. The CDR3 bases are TGCGCCAGCAGCTCCGGATCCGCAGATACGCAGTATTTT.